This T cell receptor (beta chain) was sequenced for a study of blood T cell repertoires in COVID-19. The germline V and J ends were trimmed by 4 bases and 1 base, with 13 bases remaining between them. The length of the CDR3 is 15 residues. The germline V gene has CDR1 KGHSH and CDR2 LQKENI. The authors' processing: For nucleated cells, counts were estimated from reference gene primer amplification. Profiling relied on immunoSEQ multiplex PCR, and the TCRdb table lists in-frame clones only, not all of them. V and J calls and clone size are copied from that table; D and trimming were computed from the DNA. Among around 190,000 clones listed, 75% to 90% were seen once.

The J gene is TRBJ1-2, the V gene TRBV18, with D possibly matching TRBD1 (5 bases). The source material was peripheral blood. The origin of this receptor is a young man with acute or convalescent COVID-19. CDR3 sequence: CASSQITRDNYGYTF. The DNA for the CDR3 is TGTGCCAGCTCACAAATCACCAGGGATAACTATGGCTACACCTTC. Full variable domain (missing parts from reference TRBV18 and TRBJ1-2): NAGVMQNPRHLVRRRGQEARLRCSPMKGHSHVYWYRQLPEEGLKFMVYLQKENIIDESGMPKERFSAEFPKEGPSILRIQQVVRGDSAAYFCASSQITRDNYGYTFGSGTRLTVV.